This T cell receptor (beta chain) was captured by sequencing in a study of cytotoxic CD8 clonotypes in ibrutinib-treated CLL. Study as a whole: Partial responders about 24, complete 2; around twelve progressed and some 14 stayed in remission by median 68 months. Response samples came after a median roughly twelve months of treatment, range 6 to 36. Broader study findings: Circulating CD8+ T-cell counts were tracked by baseline clonality, which exceeded that of age-matched healthy donors.

The CDR3 length is 13 residues. CDR1 and CDR2 from the germline V gene are SGHVS and FNYEAQ. V lost 3 bases, J lost 8 bases, and 10 bases lay in between. Comment on this clone: The antigen remains unidentified.

Profiled with immunoSEQ multiplex PCR; TCRdb holds only in-frame clones, not every one. Among over 250,000 clones listed, roughly four fifths were seen once. The receptor comes from a human donor with chronic lymphocytic leukemia. The input for sequencing was PBMCs, taken at disease progression, from a patient treated with ibrutinib. This sequence joins TRBV7-6 and TRBJ1-4; D remains ambiguous. The CDR3 region is CASSLRAEEKLFF. In DNA, the CDR3 is TGTGCCAGCAGCTTGCGGGCTGAAGAAAAACTGTTTTTT.